The 14 T cell receptor beta chains in this list originate from one sample, sequenced in a study of shared clonotypes between healthy human individuals. Assay used: immunoSEQ multiplex PCR; TCRdb lists only in-frame clones, some missing. The sample carries millions of clones, 90% to 95% recorded once. CD45RO-negative CD8 cells positively selected for CCR7 made up the naive population, which excluded terminally differentiated effector memory CD45RA+ cells. The material sequenced was naive CD8+ T cells from PBMCs. These receptors were obtained from a man aged 18 to 30 in good health. Some clones in this sample may be carry-over from other donors' samples.

This clone showed up just a few times. CDR3 loop: CASSYLDSYTEAFF. DNA for the CDR3: TGTGCCAGCAGTTATCTGGACAGCTACACTGAAGCTTTCTTT. The rearrangement uses TRBV6-6 and TRBJ1-1, with D perhaps TRBD1 (6 bases). Per germline, CDR1 MNHNY and CDR2 SVGAGI (reference sequence). The V end lost 3 bases, the J end lost 3 bases, and 11 bases lay between the germline ends. The CDR3 totals 14 residues.

V and J are TRBV7-9 and TRBJ2-1, with 11 nucleotides matching TRBD2. Germline values: CDR1 SEHNR, CDR2 FQNEAQ (reference sequence). This CDR3 comprises 16 residues. J gave up 6 bases and V 1 base, and 5 bases lay outside the gene matches. Here the CDR3 reads CASSLGGLAGGNEQFF. CDR3 sequence (DNA): TGTGCCAGCAGCTTAGGGGGGCTAGCGGGAGGCAATGAGCAGTTCTTC.

The chain carries TRBV6-5 and TRBJ1-5; perhaps TRBD1 as D (6 bases). Germline lookup yields CDR1 MNHEY and CDR2 SVGAGI. V lost 5 bases and J 8 bases, leaving 13 bases between the germline ends. The CDR3 loop spans 13 amino acids. CDR3 residues: CASSVRGGEPQHF. For the CDR3, the DNA is TGTGCCAGCAGTGTAAGGGGGGGGGAGCCCCAGCATTTT.

The rearrangement links TRBV29-1 to TRBJ2-5; tentatively, D is TRBD2 (6 bases). The germline V gene encodes CDR1 SQVTM and CDR2 ANQGSEA. Trimming left V 3 bases short and J 5 bases short, with 16 bases between. The CDR3 spans 14 residues. CDR3 in amino acids: CSVDIRGGGETQYF. In DNA, the CDR3 is TGCAGCGTTGACATACGGGGCGGAGGGGAGACCCAGTACTTC.

The gene calls are TRBV27 and TRBJ2-1; perhaps D is TRBD1 or TRBD2 (6 bases each). The CDR3 has 17 residues. V lost 0 bases and J lost 0, with 12 bases in between. CDR1 is MNHEY and CDR2 is SMNVEV in the germline V gene (reference sequence). CDR3 region: CASSLSRGVSSYNEQFF. DNA for the CDR3: TGTGCCAGCAGTTTATCGAGGGGGGTAAGCTCCTACAATGAGCAGTTCTTC.

The rearrangement joins TRBV28 to TRBJ1-5; a possible D gene is TRBD1 (6 bases). The CDR3 is 15 amino acids. CDR1 is MDHEN and CDR2 is SYDVKM in the germline V gene. Trimming stripped 3 bases from V and 5 bases from J, with 14 bases between. The DNA of the CDR3 is TGTGCCAGCAGTTTCGGGGACATATATTATCAGCCCCAGCATTTT. This codes for CASSFGDIYYQPQHF.

The V and J genes are TRBV11-2 and TRBJ2-3; tentatively, D is TRBD1 or TRBD2 (5 bases each). There are 16 residues in the CDR3. V dropped 3 bases and J dropped 2 bases, with 15 bases sitting between them. Germline values: CDR1 SGHAT, CDR2 FQNNGV. The CDR3 region is CASSLRGRHITDTQYF. The CDR3 DNA reads as TGTGCCAGCAGCTTGAGGGGCCGCCATATCACAGATACGCAGTATTTT.

V gene TRBV11-3 combines with J gene TRBJ2-1; maybe TRBD2 (6 bases). CDR3 length: 17 amino acids. Trimming took 5 bases from V and 5 from J, leaving 22 bases between them. CDR1 and CDR2 from the germline V gene are SGHNT and YENEEA. CDR3 sequence: CASSDPVRDFGDNEQFF. The CDR3 coding sequence is TGTGCCAGCAGCGACCCAGTCCGGGACTTCGGGGACAATGAGCAGTTCTTC.

The V call is TRBV27, the J call TRBJ2-1; 11 bases match TRBD2. Germline values: CDR1 MNHEY, CDR2 SMNVEV (reference sequence). The CDR3 has 16 residues. V lost 5 bases, J lost 4 bases, and 7 bases stayed unmatched. CDR3 in DNA: TGTGCCAGCAGTGAAACTAGCGGGGGTCTATACAATGAGCAGTTCTTC. It yields the protein CASSETSGGLYNEQFF.

The chain combines TRBV5-6 with TRBJ2-5, with D possibly TRBD1 on 5 matching bases. This CDR3 is built from 16 residues. The germline gives CDR1 SGHDT, CDR2 YYEEEE. Trimming left V 2 bases short and J 9 bases short, with 23 bases between. The CDR3 loop reads CASSFPVVGRAAAQYF. The CDR3 DNA follows: TGTGCCAGCAGCTTCCCGGTTGTGGGCAGGGCCGCAGCCCAGTACTTC.

The V call is TRBV27, the J call TRBJ1-2; D remains ambiguous. The V gene's germline CDR1 is MNHEY and CDR2 SMNVEV (reference sequence). This CDR3 region has 15 residues. The V gene lost 2 bases and the J gene lost 3 bases, with 13 bases spanning the gap. In DNA form, the CDR3 reads TGTGCCAGCAGTTTAACAAGACCGACCCACTATGGCTACACCTTC. Translation gives CASSLTRPTHYGYTF.

V usage is TRBV28 and J usage is TRBJ2-7, with a weak D call TRBD2 (5 bases). Germline CDR1 is MDHEN and CDR2 is SYDVKM. The V end lost 3 bases, the J end lost 0 bases, and 12 bases lay between the germline ends. This CDR3 contains 15 residues. The CDR3 loop is CASSLRRGYSYEQYF. The CDR3 DNA follows: TGTGCCAGCAGTTTGAGGCGCGGGTACTCCTACGAGCAGTACTTC. The variable domain in full, completed from reference TRBV28 and TRBJ2-7, reads DVKVTQSSRYLVKRTGEKVFLECVQDMDHENMFWYRQDPGLGLRLIYFSYDVKMKEKGDIPEGYSVSREKKERFSLILESASTNQTSMYLCASSLRRGYSYEQYFGPGTRLTVT.

The chain couples TRBV5-8 to TRBJ1-1; a weak D match, TRBD1 (5 bases). This CDR3 region has 14 residues. V gave up 0 bases and J gave up 3 bases, with 9 bases separating them. CDR1 and CDR2 (germline): SGHTS, YDEGEE. CDR3 loop: CASSLDGRDTEAFF. CDR3 nucleotides: TGTGCCAGCAGCTTGGATGGCAGGGACACTGAAGCTTTCTTT.

The rearrangement joins TRBV13 to TRBJ2-3, with D unresolved. Germline V gene lookup returns CDR1 PRHDT and CDR2 FYEKMQ (reference sequence). V dropped 8 bases and J dropped 0 bases, with 12 bases sitting between them. This CDR3 is 14 amino acids long. CDR3 region: CASSSVRSTDTQYF. The CDR3 nucleotides are TGTGCCAGCTCTTCCGTTCGCAGCACAGATACGCAGTATTTT.